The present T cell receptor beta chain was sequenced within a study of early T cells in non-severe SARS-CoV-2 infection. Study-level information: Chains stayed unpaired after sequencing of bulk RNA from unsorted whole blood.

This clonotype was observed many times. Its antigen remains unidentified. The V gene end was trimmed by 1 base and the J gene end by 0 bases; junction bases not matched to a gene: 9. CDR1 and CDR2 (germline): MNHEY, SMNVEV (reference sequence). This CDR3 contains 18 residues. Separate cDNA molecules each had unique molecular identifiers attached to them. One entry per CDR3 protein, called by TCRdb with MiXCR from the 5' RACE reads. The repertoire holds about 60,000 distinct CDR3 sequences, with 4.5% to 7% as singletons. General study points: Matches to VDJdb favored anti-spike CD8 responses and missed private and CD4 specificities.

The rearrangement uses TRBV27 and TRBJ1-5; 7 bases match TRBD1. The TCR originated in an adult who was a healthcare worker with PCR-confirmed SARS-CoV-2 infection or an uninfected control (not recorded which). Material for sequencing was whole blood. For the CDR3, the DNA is TGTGCCAGCAGTTTATTCGATAACAGGGGATATAGCAATCAGCCCCAGCATTTT. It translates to CASSLFDNRGYSNQPQHF.